The 10 T cell receptor beta chains below come from one sample, sequenced in a study of blood T cells in healthy people across ages. PCR was performed a second time for about 6 to 11 cycles using a sample-barcoded 5' primer and a J-beta primer mix. TCRdb redid the calling of the 5' RACE reads with MiXCR, one entry per CDR3 protein. The sample consists of 850,000 to 1,100,000 distinct CDR3 sequences, 35% to 45% of them appearing once. Sequenced material: blood. Receptors originate from a young man in good health.

In the case of this clonotype: Sequence at one end of the junction differs from germline and may be a read error. Here the CDR3 reads CSARDQGLYNGQFF. Written as DNA, the CDR3 is TGCAGTGCTAGAGATCAGGGACTTTACAATGGGCAGTTCTTC. V and J are TRBV20-1 and TRBJ2-1, with D possibly TRBD2 on 6 matching bases. This CDR3 comprises 14 residues. CDR1 and CDR2 (germline): DFQATT, SNEGSKA (reference sequence).

The genes are TRBV27 and TRBJ2-2; D remains ambiguous. The V gene lost 7 bases and the J gene lost 0 bases, with 6 bases spanning the gap. CDR1 and CDR2 from the germline V gene are MNHEY and SMNVEV (reference sequence). The length of the CDR3 is 13 residues. The CDR3 loop is CASILSNTGELFF. Here the CDR3 DNA reads TGTGCCAGCATTCTCTCGAACACCGGGGAGCTGTTTTTT.

The chain has TRBV5-1 and TRBJ1-3; the D is unclear. Deletions cut 1 base from V and 0 bases from J, with 8 bases between. From germline, CDR1 is SGHRS and CDR2 YFSETQ. The CDR3 loop spans 15 amino acids. Written as DNA, the CDR3 is TGCGCCAGCAGCTTGCCCGGCCGCTCTGGAAACACCATATATTTT. Translating it yields CASSLPGRSGNTIYF.

This clonotype was detected many times. The V call is TRBV24-1, the J call TRBJ2-1; TRBD2 is a possible D gene (5 bases). V was cut by 1 base and J by 8 bases, with 11 bases left in between. CDR1 is KGHDR and CDR2 is SFDVKD in the germline V gene. The CDR3 has 14 amino acids. CDR3 DNA: TGTGCCACCAGTGATTTATCATCGAGGGATGAGCAGTTCTTC. It codes for CATSDLSSRDEQFF.

The gene calls are TRBV21-1 and TRBJ1-1; no DNA check was done on the table's D call, TRBD1. TRBV21-1 is an annotated pseudogene. This CDR3 spans 17 amino acids. CDR3 nucleotide sequence: TGTGCCAGCAGCAAAGCCCCCACAGGGGGAGTATGCACTGAAGCTTTCTTT. Encoded protein: CASSKAPTGGVCTEAFF.

The chain links TRBV18 to TRBJ1-2; 10 nucleotides agree with TRBD1. The length of the CDR3 is 15 residues. With 3 bases clipped from V and 7 bases from J, the junction kept 8 bases outside the gene matches. In germline, CDR1 is KGHSH, CDR2 LQKENI. The CDR3 DNA reads TGTGCCAGCTCACCGAGGGACAGGGGAGTTAGTGGCTACACCTTC. This gives the protein CASSPRDRGVSGYTF.

This clonotype came up a few times. The chain carries TRBV7-2 and TRBJ1-2; no reliable D call. CDR1 is SGHTA, CDR2 FQGNSA, per germline. The ends were cut back, 7 bases at V and 3 bases at J, with 18 bases in the middle. The CDR3 is 15 residues long. The CDR3 DNA is TGTGCCAGCACCCCTAGGACTTCACCCGACTATGGCTACACCTTC. It specifies CASTPRTSPDYGYTF. The full variable domain, in which reference TRBV7-2 and TRBJ1-2 provide the parts outside the CDR3, is GAGVSQSPSNKVTEKGKDVELRCDPISGHTALYWYRQSLGQGLEFLIYFQGNSAPDKSGLPSDRFSAERTGGSVSTLTIQRTQQEDSAVYLCASTPRTSPDYGYTFGSGTRLTVV.

J is TRBJ2-5 and V is TRBV27; no definite D call. The DNA end favors TRBJ2-7, so the J call may be wrong. Per germline, CDR1 MNHEY and CDR2 SMNVEV (reference sequence). The CDR3 contains 13 residues. CDR3 in amino acids: CASKLSGGYEQYF. In DNA, the CDR3 is TGTGCCAGCAAACTCTCAGGTGGCTACGAGCAGTACTTC.

This chain uses TRBV4-2 with TRBJ1-1, with 9 bases matching TRBD1. The CDR3 spans 16 residues. The germline gives CDR1 LGHNA, CDR2 YNFKEQ. The V and J ends lost 4 bases and 1 base, in that order; junction bases with no gene match: 7. In DNA, the CDR3 is TGTGCCAGCAGCCTTCTCTCGGGACAGGGGAACACTGAAGCTTTCTTT. Protein sequence: CASSLLSGQGNTEAFF.

This chain links TRBV20-1 with TRBJ2-1, with TRBD2 matching over 9 bases. Germline CDR1 reads DFQATT; CDR2 reads SNEGSKA (reference sequence). Trimming at V came to 8 bases and at J to 7 bases, leaving 9 bases not matched to a gene. The CDR3 spans 13 residues. CDR3 nucleotide sequence: TGCAGTCCCGGAATAGCGGGGGTTAATGAGCAGTTCTTC. Protein: CSPGIAGVNEQFF.